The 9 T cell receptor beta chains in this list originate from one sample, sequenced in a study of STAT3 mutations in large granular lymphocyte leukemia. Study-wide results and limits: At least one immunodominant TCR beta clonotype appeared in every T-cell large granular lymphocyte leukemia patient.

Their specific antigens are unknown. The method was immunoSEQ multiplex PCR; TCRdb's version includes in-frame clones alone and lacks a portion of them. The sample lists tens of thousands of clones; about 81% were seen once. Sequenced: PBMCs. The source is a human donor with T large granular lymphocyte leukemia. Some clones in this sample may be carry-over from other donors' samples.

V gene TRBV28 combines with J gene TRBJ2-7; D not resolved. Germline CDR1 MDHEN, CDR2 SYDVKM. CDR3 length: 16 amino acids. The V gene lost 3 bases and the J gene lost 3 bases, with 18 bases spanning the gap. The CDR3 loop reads CASSFASTVGNYEQYF. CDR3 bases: TGTGCCAGCAGTTTCGCCTCCACAGTTGGGAACTACGAGCAGTACTTC.

Here the CDR3 DNA reads TGCGCCAGCAGCCAAGATAGCGGGTACACTGAAGCTTTCTTT. It translates to CASSQDSGYTEAFF. This sequence joins TRBV4-3 and TRBJ1-1; D remains unclear. The germline CDR1 and CDR2 sequences are LGHNA and YSLEER. This CDR3 spans 14 amino acids. V dropped 0 bases and J dropped 3 bases, with 8 bases sitting between them.

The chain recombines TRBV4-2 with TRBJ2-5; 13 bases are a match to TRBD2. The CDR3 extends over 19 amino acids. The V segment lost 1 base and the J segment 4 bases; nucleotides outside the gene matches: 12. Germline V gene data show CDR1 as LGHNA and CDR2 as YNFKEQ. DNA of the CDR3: TGTGCCAGCAGCCAAGGGGCCACTAGCGGGGGGGCTAGTCGAGAGACCCAGTACTTC. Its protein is CASSQGATSGGASRETQYF.

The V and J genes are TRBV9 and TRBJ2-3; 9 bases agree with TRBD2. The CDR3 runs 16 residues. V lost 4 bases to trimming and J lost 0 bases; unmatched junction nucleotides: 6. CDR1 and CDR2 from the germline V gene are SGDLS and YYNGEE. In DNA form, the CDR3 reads TGTGCCAGCAGCTTTCATAGCGGGGGTAGCACAGATACGCAGTATTTT. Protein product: CASSFHSGGSTDTQYF.

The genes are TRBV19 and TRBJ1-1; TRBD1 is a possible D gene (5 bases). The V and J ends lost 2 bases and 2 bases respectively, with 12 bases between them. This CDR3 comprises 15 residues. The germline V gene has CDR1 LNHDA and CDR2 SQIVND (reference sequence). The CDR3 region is CASSILGGSNTEAFF. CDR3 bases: TGTGCCAGTAGTATACTGGGGGGAAGTAACACTGAAGCTTTCTTT.

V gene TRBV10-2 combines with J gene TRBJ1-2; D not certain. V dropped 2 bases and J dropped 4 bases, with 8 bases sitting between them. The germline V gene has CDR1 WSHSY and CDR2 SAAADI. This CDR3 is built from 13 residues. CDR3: CASSERRAYGYTF. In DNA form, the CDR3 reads TGCGCCAGCAGTGAGCGGAGGGCCTATGGCTACACCTTC.

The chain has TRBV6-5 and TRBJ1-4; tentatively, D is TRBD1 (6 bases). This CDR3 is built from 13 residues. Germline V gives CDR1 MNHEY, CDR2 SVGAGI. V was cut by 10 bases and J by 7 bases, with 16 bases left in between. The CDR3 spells CATAGARIEKLFF. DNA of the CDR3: TGTGCCACCGCAGGGGCGAGGATTGAAAAACTGTTTTTT.

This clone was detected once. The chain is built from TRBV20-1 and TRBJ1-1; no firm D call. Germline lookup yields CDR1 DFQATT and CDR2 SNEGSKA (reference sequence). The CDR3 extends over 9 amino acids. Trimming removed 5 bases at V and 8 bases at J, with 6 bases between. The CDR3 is CSAWPEAFF. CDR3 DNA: TGCAGTGCTTGGCCCGAAGCTTTCTTT.

CDR3 region: CSVEAPQRGERGGNIQYF. In nucleotides, the CDR3 is TGCAGCGTTGAAGCACCCCAACGGGGGGAGCGGGGGGGAAACATTCAGTACTTC. V gene TRBV29-1 combines with J gene TRBJ2-4; 10 bases are shared with TRBD2. CDR3 length: 18 amino acids. Trimming took 1 base from V and 6 from J; bases not matched to a gene: 15. Germline CDR1 and CDR2: SQVTM and ANQGSEA.